The present TCR beta chain was sequenced within a study of cytomegalovirus exposure and HLA in healthy donors. The PCR made use of 60 Vbeta and 13 Jbeta primers. The assay was immunoSEQ multiplex PCR, and TCRdb's table has in-frame clones only and misses some. This table holds 200,000 or so clones. Study conclusions and caveats: In a later analysis, the majority of CMV-associated beta chains seemingly showed HLA restriction. Indistinguishable V segments, including TRBV6-2 and TRBV6-3, were excluded. Both high specificity and high sensitivity reportedly marked the classifier's diagnosis of cytomegalovirus status. The productive fraction for most TCR beta V segments was about 87% or about 30% in an earlier analysis.

The CDR3 consists of 15 residues. Unmatched junction bases numbered 4, after V lost 4 bases and J lost 1 base. Germline-derived CDR1 and CDR2 are SGHDN and FVKESK. With respect to this clone: Its specificity is not known.

The source is a girl between 2 and 10 years old in good health and CMV-seropositive. Sequencing used PBMCs. This chain joins TRBV14 and TRBJ1-1; 9 positions agree with TRBD1. The CDR3 DNA follows: TGTGCCAGCAGCCTCACAGGGGGCTGGAACACTGAAGCTTTCTTT. It encodes CASSLTGGWNTEAFF.